Following are 8 T cell receptor beta chains from one sample sequenced in a study of cytomegalovirus exposure and HLA in healthy donors. The PCR employed 60 Vbeta primers together with 13 Jbeta primers. Some clones are missing from TCRdb's copy, which holds only in-frame ones; the method was immunoSEQ multiplex PCR. The sample yields approximately 130,000 clones, roughly 80% seen once. The sample consisted of PBMCs. The receptor source for this set is a woman aged 18-29 years in good health and CMV-seronegative.

This chain uses TRBV6-5 with TRBJ2-7; 7 bases fit TRBD1. This CDR3 contains 15 residues. The V gene end was trimmed by 0 bases and the J gene end by 2 bases; junction bases not matched to a gene: 4. Looked up from germline, CDR1 is MNHEY and CDR2 is SVGAGI. DNA of the CDR3: TGTGCCAGCAGTTACTCGCAGACAGGGACCTACGAGCAGTACTTC. The encoded protein is CASSYSQTGTYEQYF.

The chain combines TRBV5-5 with TRBJ2-7; maybe TRBD1 (7 bases). Looked up from germline, CDR1 is SGHKS and CDR2 is YYEKEE (reference sequence). The CDR3 extends over 13 amino acids. Trimming removed 4 bases at V and 4 bases at J, with 12 bases between. The DNA for the CDR3 is TGTGCCAGCAGCCTGACAGGGAGGTACGAGCAGTACTTC. This encodes CASSLTGRYEQYF.

J is TRBJ1-1 and V is TRBV6-6; D gene unclear. The V gene's germline CDR1 is MNHNY and CDR2 SVGAGI (reference sequence). The ends were cut back, 2 bases at V and 3 bases at J, with 7 bases in the middle. CDR3 length: 13 amino acids. The CDR3 sequence: CASSYEYHTEAFF. DNA for the CDR3: TGTGCCAGCAGTTACGAGTATCACACTGAAGCTTTCTTT.

The chain joins TRBV9 to TRBJ1-1; D is uncertain. The germline V gene encodes CDR1 SGDLS and CDR2 YYNGEE. The CDR3 length is 16 residues. Trimming cost V 0 bases and J 4 bases, with 16 bases left between them. For the CDR3, the DNA is TGTGCCAGCAGCGTAGGGCAATCCTGGGGAGGCACTGAAGCTTTCTTT. Its protein is CASSVGQSWGGTEAFF.

The chain joins TRBV7-2 to TRBJ2-7; 11 nucleotides align to TRBD2. The CDR3 length is 16 residues. CDR1 SGHTA and CDR2 FQGNSA come from the germline V gene. Losses at the gene ends were 3 bases for V and 1 base for J; bases not matched to a gene: 5. The CDR3 nucleotides are TGTGCCAGCAGCTTCCTAGCGGGAGGTCTGTCCTACGAGCAGTACTTC. Translated: CASSFLAGGLSYEQYF.

This clone appeared a few times. The chain employs TRBV29-1 and TRBJ2-1; TRBD2 matches at 9 bases. The CDR3 loop spans 14 amino acids. Germline CDR1 reads SQVTM; CDR2 reads ANQGSEA. The V gene end was trimmed by 8 bases and the J gene end by 5 bases; junction bases not matched to a gene: 10. The CDR3 spells CSSLPGLANNEQFF. CDR3 sequence (DNA): TGCAGCTCGTTACCGGGACTAGCTAACAATGAGCAGTTCTTC.

This rearrangement joins TRBV6-1 to TRBJ2-7, with D perhaps matching TRBD2 (5 bases). V gave up 4 bases and J gave up 2 bases, with 15 bases separating them. The CDR3 runs to 15 residues. In germline, CDR1 is MNHNS, CDR2 SASEGT. CDR3 nucleotide sequence: TGTGCCAGCAGTGGCTGGGGAGAGGGAACCTACGAGCAGTACTTC. Translated, it gives CASSGWGEGTYEQYF.

The chain employs TRBV5-6 and TRBJ2-7; D is ambiguous. Trimming removed 2 bases at V and 6 bases at J, with 9 bases between. This CDR3 is built from 12 residues. Germline CDR1 SGHDT, CDR2 YYEEEE. CDR3 nucleotides: TGTGCCAGCAGCTTTGGTGCCGGCGAGCAGTACTTC. It yields the protein CASSFGAGEQYF.